This passage covers 22 T cell receptor beta chains from one sample sequenced in a study of blood T cell repertoires in COVID-19. Libraries were prepared by immunoSEQ multiplex PCR; TCRdb keeps only in-frame clonotypes and omits some of them. The sample has roughly 260,000 clones, around 87% seen once. Source material: peripheral blood. The receptors stem from a woman aged 45-65 years with acute or convalescent COVID-19.

The V and J genes are TRBV9 and TRBJ2-5, with D unclear. Germline CDR1 reads SGDLS; CDR2 reads YYNGEE. The CDR3 totals 13 residues. V shed 5 bases and J shed 1 base, with 9 bases lying between them. The chain's CDR3 is CASSFGSQETQYF. The CDR3 coding sequence is TGTGCCAGCAGTTTTGGCAGCCAAGAGACCCAGTACTTC.

The rearrangement links TRBV9 to TRBJ2-1; 7 bases align to TRBD2. The CDR3 has 15 residues. Germline-derived CDR1 and CDR2 are SGDLS and YYNGEE. Germline trimming cut 4 bases from V and 10 bases from J; bases unmatched to any gene: 14. The DNA of the CDR3 is TGTGCCAGCAGCCCCCTCCGGGACTATCGCTCCGAGCAGTTCTTC. Encoded protein: CASSPLRDYRSEQFF.

The CDR3 loop reads CASSQGVAGGPYEQYF. The DNA of the CDR3 is TGCGCCAGCAGCCAAGGGGTAGCGGGAGGGCCCTACGAGCAGTACTTC. V gene TRBV4-3 combines with J gene TRBJ2-7, with 11 bases fitting TRBD2. The CDR3 is 16 amino acids. The germline V gene encodes CDR1 LGHNA and CDR2 YSLEER. V lost 1 base to trimming and J lost 2 bases; unmatched junction nucleotides: 4.

This rearrangement joins TRBV5-1 to TRBJ2-7; 11 bases match TRBD2. V trimming: 4 bases; J trimming: 5 bases; junction bases outside the gene matches: 8. Looked up from germline, CDR1 is SGHRS and CDR2 is YFSETQ. The CDR3 is 15 residues long. The CDR3 spells CASSPTSGSLDEQYF. In DNA, the CDR3 is TGCGCCAGCAGCCCTACTAGCGGGAGTCTCGACGAGCAGTACTTC.

The chain employs TRBV3-1 (or the pseudogene TRBV3-2) and TRBJ1-3; 7 bases agree with TRBD1. CDR1 is LGHDT, CDR2 YNNKEL, per germline (reference sequence). The length of the CDR3 is 16 residues. V lost 0 bases to trimming and J lost 4 bases; unmatched junction nucleotides: 6. The DNA for the CDR3 is TGTGCCAGCAGCCAAGACCCGACAGGGACGGGAAACACCATATATTTT. Protein sequence: CASSQDPTGTGNTIYF.

The chain has TRBV29-1 and TRBJ2-1; D not resolved. Germline CDR1 reads SQVTM; CDR2 reads ANQGSEA. The CDR3 has 13 residues. Trimming stripped 6 bases from V and 10 bases from J, with 19 bases between. The CDR3 DNA sequence: TGCAGCGTCCTCGAGCTCATTCCGAAGGAGCAGTTCTTC. This sequence encodes CSVLELIPKEQFF.

The count of this clone is one. The chain joins TRBV7-7 to TRBJ2-7, with 7 bases that match TRBD1. Trimming at V came to 5 bases and at J to 3 bases, leaving 7 bases not matched to a gene. Germline CDR1 reads SSHAT; CDR2 reads FNYEAQ (reference sequence). This CDR3 has 14 amino acids. As DNA, the CDR3 is TGTGCCAGCAGCCCGGAACCAGGGGGCTACGAGCAGTACTTC. This translates into CASSPEPGGYEQYF.

The V and J genes are TRBV10-1 and TRBJ1-5; D gene unclear. CDR1 and CDR2 (germline): WNHNN, SYGVQD (reference sequence). The CDR3 extends over 15 amino acids. Deletions cut 2 bases from V and 0 bases from J, with 8 bases between. CDR3 coding DNA: TGCGCCAGCAGTGAGGGGAGGGATAGCAATCAGCCCCAGCATTTT. Translated, it gives CASSEGRDSNQPQHF.

The chain links TRBV28 to TRBJ1-1, with 7 bases that match TRBD1. The germline V gene has CDR1 MDHEN and CDR2 SYDVKM. The CDR3 has 14 amino acids. With V trimmed by 5 bases and J by 3 bases, 6 bases remained unmatched. The CDR3 reads CASSTRQGDTEAFF. Written as DNA, the CDR3 is TGTGCCAGCAGTACTCGACAGGGCGACACTGAAGCTTTCTTT.

V is TRBV30 and J is TRBJ1-4; D remains unclear. The germline V gene encodes CDR1 GTSNPN and CDR2 SVGIG (reference sequence). The V end was cut by 0 bases, the J end by 8 bases, with 19 bases between. The CDR3 is made up of 16 amino acids. The CDR3 sequence: CAWSVKEGPSGEKLFF. The CDR3 DNA reads TGTGCCTGGAGTGTAAAGGAGGGCCCGAGCGGAGAAAAACTGTTTTTT.

The genes are TRBV7-2 and TRBJ2-1; 8 bases are a match to TRBD2. With 3 bases clipped from V and 7 bases from J, the junction kept 8 bases outside the gene matches. This CDR3 region has 15 residues. CDR1 is SGHTA and CDR2 is FQGNSA in the germline V gene. CDR3 DNA sequence: TGTGCCAGCAGCTTTATAGCGGGATCTGGGAATGAGCAGTTCTTC. It encodes CASSFIAGSGNEQFF. Full variable domain (remainder filled in from reference TRBV7-2 and TRBJ2-1): GAGVSQSPSNKVTEKGKDVELRCDPISGHTALYWYRQSLGQGLEFLIYFQGNSAPDKSGLPSDRFSAERTGGSVSTLTIQRTQQEDSAVYLCASSFIAGSGNEQFFGPGTRLTVL.

The chain employs TRBV5-4 and TRBJ1-2; D perhaps matches TRBD1 (6 bases). Germline CDR1 is SGHNT and CDR2 is YYREEE (reference sequence). The CDR3 extends over 15 amino acids. V was shortened by 0 bases and J by 5 bases, with 14 bases between the two germline ends. CDR3 sequence: CASSLVAGEGYGYTF. The CDR3 region has the DNA TGTGCCAGCAGCTTGGTGGCAGGGGAGGGGTATGGCTACACCTTC.

This clone was picked up one time. This sequence joins TRBV3-1 (or the pseudogene TRBV3-2) and TRBJ1-3; D ambiguous. The CDR3 is made up of 15 amino acids. Germline CDR1 reads LGHDT; CDR2 reads YNNKEL (reference sequence). The V end was cut by 0 bases, the J end by 2 bases, with 8 bases between. In nucleotides, the CDR3 is TGTGCCAGCAGCCAAGAGTGGGGAGCTGGAAACACCATATATTTT. Translation gives CASSQEWGAGNTIYF.

V usage is TRBV19 and J usage is TRBJ1-1, with TRBD1 matching over 7 bases. V dropped 8 bases and J dropped 1; count of bases not matched to a gene: 4. In germline, CDR1 is LNHDA, CDR2 SQIVND (reference sequence). The CDR3 totals 13 residues. The chain's CDR3 is CASSDRENTEAFF. The DNA for the CDR3 is TGTGCCAGTTCAGACAGGGAGAACACTGAAGCTTTCTTT.

The chain couples TRBV24-1 to TRBJ2-5, with a possible D match to TRBD1 (5 bases). Trimming cost V 1 base and J 5 bases, with 13 bases left between them. The CDR3 contains 15 residues. Germline values: CDR1 KGHDR, CDR2 SFDVKD. Here the CDR3 reads CATSDFYQGTETQYF. CDR3 nucleotide sequence: TGTGCCACCAGTGATTTCTACCAGGGTACCGAGACCCAGTACTTC.

V and J are TRBV5-1 and TRBJ1-2; D is possibly TRBD1 (5 bases). Trimming left V 1 base short and J 3 bases short, with 10 bases between. The CDR3 has 14 amino acids. Germline-derived CDR1 and CDR2 are SGHRS and YFSETQ. The CDR3 DNA sequence: TGCGCCAGCAGCTTGATGCAGGGCCACTATGGCTACACCTTC. Encoded protein: CASSLMQGHYGYTF.

The CDR3 nucleotides read TGTGCCAGTAGTAAAATCGGGGACAGGGGGCGAAATGAGCAGTTCTTC. Translation gives CASSKIGDRGRNEQFF. V usage is TRBV19 and J usage is TRBJ2-1, with 12 bases matching TRBD1. Germline assignment: CDR1 LNHDA and CDR2 SQIVND (reference sequence). This CDR3 has 16 amino acids. V shed 4 bases, J shed 7 bases, and the junction held 8 bases outside the gene matches.

This chain joins TRBV11-3 and TRBJ2-7, with 8 nucleotides matching TRBD1. The CDR3 sequence is 15 residues long. Trimming took 5 bases from V and 0 from J; bases not matched to a gene: 6. Per the germline V gene, CDR1 is SGHNT and CDR2 is YENEEA. In nucleotides, the CDR3 is TGTGCCAGCAGCGTCCGGACAGGGCACTCCTACGAGCAGTACTTC. It encodes CASSVRTGHSYEQYF.

The chain recombines TRBV19 with TRBJ2-7; tentative D call: TRBD2 (6 bases). V dropped 5 bases and J dropped 5 bases, with 13 bases sitting between them. Germline V gene lookup returns CDR1 LNHDA and CDR2 SQIVND (reference sequence). The CDR3 spans 13 residues. The DNA of the CDR3 is TGTGCCAGTAGTGTCCGCCGGGAGAACGAGCAGTACTTC. Its protein is CASSVRRENEQYF.

This rearrangement joins TRBV19 to TRBJ2-3, with D perhaps matching TRBD1 (6 bases). Germline V lookup: CDR1 LNHDA, CDR2 SQIVND (reference sequence). V was pared by 6 bases and J by 1 base, with 14 bases between. CDR3 length equals 15 residues. Here the CDR3 DNA reads TGTGCCAGTAGGTGGGGGACATTGGGCACAGATACGCAGTATTTT. It encodes CASRWGTLGTDTQYF.

The chain links TRBV9 to TRBJ2-1; possibly TRBD2 for D (5 bases). Trimming removed 4 bases at V and 0 bases at J, with 14 bases between. The CDR3 spans 16 residues. The germline V gene encodes CDR1 SGDLS and CDR2 YYNGEE. CDR3 nucleotide sequence: TGTGCCAGCAGCACACATAGCGCGAGCTCCTACAATGAGCAGTTCTTC. It specifies CASSTHSASSYNEQFF.

In DNA form, the CDR3 reads TGTGCCTGGAGTACTGGAGCTTCAGACGAGCAGTACTTC. It specifies CAWSTGASDEQYF. The chain employs TRBV30 and TRBJ2-7, with no clear D. Germline lookup yields CDR1 GTSNPN and CDR2 SVGIG (reference sequence). V lost 2 bases, J lost 5 bases, and 13 bases lay in between. The CDR3 runs 13 residues. Full variable domain (rest looked up from reference TRBV30 and TRBJ2-7): SQTIHQWPATLVQPVGSPLSLECTVEGTSNPNLYWYRQAAGRGLQLLFYSVGIGQISSEVPQNLSASRPQDRQFILSSKKLLLSDSGFYLCAWSTGASDEQYFGPGTRLTVT.